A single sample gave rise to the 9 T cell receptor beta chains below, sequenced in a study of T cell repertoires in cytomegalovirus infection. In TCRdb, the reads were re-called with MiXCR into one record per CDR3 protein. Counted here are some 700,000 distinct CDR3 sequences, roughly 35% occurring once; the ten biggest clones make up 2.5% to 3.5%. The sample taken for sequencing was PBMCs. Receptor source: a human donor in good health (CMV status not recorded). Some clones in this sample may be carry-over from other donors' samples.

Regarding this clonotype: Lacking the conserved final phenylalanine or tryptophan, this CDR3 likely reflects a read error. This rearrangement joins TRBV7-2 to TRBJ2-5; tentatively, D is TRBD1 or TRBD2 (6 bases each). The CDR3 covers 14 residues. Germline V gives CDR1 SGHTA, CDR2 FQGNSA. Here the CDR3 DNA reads TGTGCCATCAGCTCAAGGAGGGGGACGGGGACCCAGTACTGC. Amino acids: CAISSRRGTGTQYC.

The CDR3 DNA sequence: TGTGCCAGCAGCTTAGATTGGACTCCACAAGAGACCCAGTACTTC. The encoded protein is CASSLDWTPQETQYF. The chain carries TRBV7-9 and TRBJ2-5; a possible D gene is TRBD2 (5 bases). CDR3 length equals 15 residues. V gave up 1 base and J gave up 2 bases, with 11 bases separating them. The germline V gene encodes CDR1 SEHNR and CDR2 FQNEAQ (reference sequence).

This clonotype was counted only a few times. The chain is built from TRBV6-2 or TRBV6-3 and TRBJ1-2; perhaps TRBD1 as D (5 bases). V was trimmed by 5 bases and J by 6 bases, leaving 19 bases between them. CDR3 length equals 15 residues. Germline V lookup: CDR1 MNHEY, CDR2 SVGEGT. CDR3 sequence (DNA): TGTGCCAGCAGTGAAGGGACGGAGGCCCTGGATGGCTACACCTTC. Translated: CASSEGTEALDGYTF.

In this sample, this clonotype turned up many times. The CDR3 coding sequence is TGTGCCAGCAGCCGGGACCGCGCTGAAGCTTTCTTT. This encodes CASSRDRAEAFF. The chain has TRBV7-9 and TRBJ1-1, with D possibly matching TRBD1 (5 bases). The CDR3 sequence is 12 residues long. With 5 bases removed from V and 6 bases from J, the gap between germline ends came to 10 bases. Germline V gene data show CDR1 as SEHNR and CDR2 as FQNEAQ (reference sequence).

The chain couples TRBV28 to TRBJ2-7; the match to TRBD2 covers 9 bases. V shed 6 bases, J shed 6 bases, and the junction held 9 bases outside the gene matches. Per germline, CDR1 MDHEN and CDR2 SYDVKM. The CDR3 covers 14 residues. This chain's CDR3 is CASRTGVRGGEQYF. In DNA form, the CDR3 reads TGTGCCAGCAGGACCGGAGTGCGGGGGGGCGAGCAGTACTTC.

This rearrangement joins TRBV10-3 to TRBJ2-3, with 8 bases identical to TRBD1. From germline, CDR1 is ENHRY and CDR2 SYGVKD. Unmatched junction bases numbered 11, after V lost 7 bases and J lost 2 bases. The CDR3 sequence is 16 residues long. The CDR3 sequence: CAINLQGASSTDTQYF. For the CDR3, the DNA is TGTGCCATCAATTTGCAGGGGGCCTCCTCCACAGATACGCAGTATTTT.

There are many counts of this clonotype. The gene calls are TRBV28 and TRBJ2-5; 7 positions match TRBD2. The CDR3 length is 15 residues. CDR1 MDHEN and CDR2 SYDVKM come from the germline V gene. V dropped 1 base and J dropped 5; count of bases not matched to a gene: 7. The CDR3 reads CASSLLGGWKETQYF. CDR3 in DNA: TGTGCCAGCAGTTTATTGGGGGGGTGGAAGGAGACCCAGTACTTC.

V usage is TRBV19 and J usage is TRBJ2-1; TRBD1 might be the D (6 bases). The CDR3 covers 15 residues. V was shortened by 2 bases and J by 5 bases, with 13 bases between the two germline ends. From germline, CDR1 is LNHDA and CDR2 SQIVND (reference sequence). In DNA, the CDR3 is TGTGCCAGTAGTATACCCCTGGACAGCAACAATGAGCAGTTCTTC. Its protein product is CASSIPLDSNNEQFF. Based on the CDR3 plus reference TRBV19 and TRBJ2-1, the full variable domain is DGGITQSPKYLFRKEGQNVTLSCEQNLNHDAMYWYRQDPGQGLRLIYYSQIVNDFQKGDIAEGYSVSREKKESFPLTVTSAQKNPTAFYLCASSIPLDSNNEQFFGPGTRLTVL.

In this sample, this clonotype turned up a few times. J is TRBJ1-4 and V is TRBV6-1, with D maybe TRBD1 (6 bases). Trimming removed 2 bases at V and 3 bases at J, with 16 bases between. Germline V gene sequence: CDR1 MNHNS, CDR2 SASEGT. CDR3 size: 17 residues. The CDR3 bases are TGTGCCAGCAGTGAACGGGGCAGGGGAGGTTCTAATGAAAAACTGTTTTTT. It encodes CASSERGRGGSNEKLFF.